Here is one T cell receptor beta chain with its context. These data belong to a study of control samples from healthy donors and cancer patients. Sequencing was performed with immunoSEQ multiplex PCR; in TCRdb, only in-frame clones are kept and a portion is missing. Seen here are around 27,000 clones, approximately 85% observed once, and the top ten hold about 6.7%. The CDR3 consists of 16 residues. Germline V gene lookup returns CDR1 SGHVS and CDR2 FQNEAQ. Deletions cut 4 bases from V and 0 bases from J, with 12 bases between. The chain combines TRBV7-8 with TRBJ1-4; a possible D gene is TRBD1 (5 bases). The TCR sequence derives from a woman aged 55-69 years with head and neck cancer. Sequenced material: PBMCs. The CDR3 DNA sequence: TGTGCCAGCAGCTCTACTAGGGGTTCAACTAATGAAAAACTGTTTTTT. This sequence encodes CASSSTRGSTNEKLFF. Looking up the rest from reference TRBV7-8 and TRBJ1-4 gives the full variable domain: GAGVSQSPRYKVAKRGQDVALRCDPISGHVSLFWYQQALGQGPEFLTYFQNEAQLDKSGLPSDRFFAERPEGSVSTLKIQRTQQEDSAVYLCASSSTRGSTNEKLFFGSGTQLSVL.